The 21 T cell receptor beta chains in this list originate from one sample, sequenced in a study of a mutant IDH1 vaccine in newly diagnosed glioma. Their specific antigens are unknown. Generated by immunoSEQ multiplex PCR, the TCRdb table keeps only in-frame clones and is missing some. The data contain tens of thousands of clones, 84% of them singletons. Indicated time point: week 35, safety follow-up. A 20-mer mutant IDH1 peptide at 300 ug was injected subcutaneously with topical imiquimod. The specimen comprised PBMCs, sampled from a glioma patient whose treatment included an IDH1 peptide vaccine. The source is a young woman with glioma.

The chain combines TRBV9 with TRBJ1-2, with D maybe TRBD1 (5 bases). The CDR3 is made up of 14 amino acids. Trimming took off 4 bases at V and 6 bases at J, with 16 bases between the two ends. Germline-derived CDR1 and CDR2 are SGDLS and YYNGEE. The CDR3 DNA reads TGTGCCAGCAGCCTACCCGGGGGAGCTGATGGCTACACCTTC. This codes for CASSLPGGADGYTF.

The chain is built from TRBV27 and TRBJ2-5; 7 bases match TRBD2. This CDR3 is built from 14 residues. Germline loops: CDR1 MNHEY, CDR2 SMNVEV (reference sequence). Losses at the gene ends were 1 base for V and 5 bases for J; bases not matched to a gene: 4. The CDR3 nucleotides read TGTGCCAGCAGTTTATTGCAGGGAGGGGAGACCCAGTACTTC. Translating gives CASSLLQGGETQYF.

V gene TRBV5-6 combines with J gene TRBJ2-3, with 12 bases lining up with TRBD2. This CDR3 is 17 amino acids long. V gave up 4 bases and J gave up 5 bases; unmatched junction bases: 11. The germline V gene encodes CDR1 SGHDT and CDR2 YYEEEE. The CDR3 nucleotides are TGTGCCAGCAGCGGCGGACTAGCGGGGAAGGGGGGAGATACGCAGTATTTT. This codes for CASSGGLAGKGGDTQYF.

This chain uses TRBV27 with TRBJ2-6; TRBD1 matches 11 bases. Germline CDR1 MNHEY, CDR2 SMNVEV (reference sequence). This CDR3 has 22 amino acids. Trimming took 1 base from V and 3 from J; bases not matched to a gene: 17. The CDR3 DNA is TGTGCCAGCAGTTTATTCGGCGGAGTCGTTGGACAGGGGGCGATTGGGGCCAACGTCCTGACTTTC. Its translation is CASSLFGGVVGQGAIGANVLTF.

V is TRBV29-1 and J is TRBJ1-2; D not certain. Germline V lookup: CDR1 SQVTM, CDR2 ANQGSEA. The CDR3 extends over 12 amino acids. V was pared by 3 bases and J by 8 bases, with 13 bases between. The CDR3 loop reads CSVDIGYRGYTF. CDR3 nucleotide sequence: TGCAGCGTTGATATCGGGTATAGGGGCTACACCTTC.

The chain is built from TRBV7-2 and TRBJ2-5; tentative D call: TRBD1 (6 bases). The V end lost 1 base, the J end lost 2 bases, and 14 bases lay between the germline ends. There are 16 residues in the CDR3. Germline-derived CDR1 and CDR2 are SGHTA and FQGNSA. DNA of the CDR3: TGTGCCAGCAGCTTAGAATCTGGGACAACTCAAGAGACCCAGTACTTC. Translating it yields CASSLESGTTQETQYF.

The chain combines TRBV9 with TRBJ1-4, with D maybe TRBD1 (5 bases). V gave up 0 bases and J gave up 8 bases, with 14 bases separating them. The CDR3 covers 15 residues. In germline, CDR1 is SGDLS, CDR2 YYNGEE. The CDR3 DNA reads TGTGCCAGCAGCGTAGGGGGCCAGAGCTACGAAAAACTGTTTTTT. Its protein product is CASSVGGQSYEKLFF.

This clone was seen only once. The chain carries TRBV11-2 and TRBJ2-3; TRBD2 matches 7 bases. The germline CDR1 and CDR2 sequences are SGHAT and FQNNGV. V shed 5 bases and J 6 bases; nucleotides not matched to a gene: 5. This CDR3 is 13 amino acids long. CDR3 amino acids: CASSLAVGDTQYF. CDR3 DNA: TGTGCCAGCAGCCTAGCGGTGGGGGATACGCAGTATTTT. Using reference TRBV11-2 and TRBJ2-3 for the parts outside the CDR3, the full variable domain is EAGVAQSPRYKIIEKRQSVAFWCNPISGHATLYWYQQILGQGPKLLIQFQNNGVVDDSQLPKDRFSAERLKGVDSTLKIQPAKLEDSAVYLCASSLAVGDTQYFGPGTRLTVL.

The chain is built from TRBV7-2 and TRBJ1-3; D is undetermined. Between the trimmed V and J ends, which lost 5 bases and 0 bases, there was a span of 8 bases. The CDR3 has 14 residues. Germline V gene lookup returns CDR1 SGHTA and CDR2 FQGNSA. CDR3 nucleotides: TGTGCCAGCAGCAAACCGAGCTCTGGAAACACCATATATTTT. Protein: CASSKPSSGNTIYF.

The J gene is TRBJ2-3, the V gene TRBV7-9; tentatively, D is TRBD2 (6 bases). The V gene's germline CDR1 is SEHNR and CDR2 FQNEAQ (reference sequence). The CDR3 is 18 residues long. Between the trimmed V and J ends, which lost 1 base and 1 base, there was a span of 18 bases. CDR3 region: CASSLGQRVPLGTDTQYF. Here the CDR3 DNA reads TGTGCCAGCAGCTTAGGTCAGCGGGTCCCCTTGGGCACAGATACGCAGTATTTT. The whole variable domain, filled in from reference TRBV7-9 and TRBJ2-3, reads DTGVSQNPRHKITKRGQNVTFRCDPISEHNRLYWYRQTLGQGPEFLTYFQNEAQLEKSRLLSDRFSAERPKGSFSTLEIQRTEQGDSAMYLCASSLGQRVPLGTDTQYFGPGTRLTVL.

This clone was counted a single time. CDR3 sequence reads: CASSQGIGGGEETQYF. In DNA form, the CDR3 reads TGCGCCAGCAGCCAAGGGATCGGAGGAGGGGAAGAGACCCAGTACTTC. The J gene is TRBJ2-5, the V gene TRBV4-1; D possibly corresponds to TRBD2 (6 bases). CDR3 length: 16 amino acids. V was clipped by 1 base and J by 3 bases, with 15 bases between them. Germline lookup yields CDR1 MGHRA and CDR2 YSYEKL.

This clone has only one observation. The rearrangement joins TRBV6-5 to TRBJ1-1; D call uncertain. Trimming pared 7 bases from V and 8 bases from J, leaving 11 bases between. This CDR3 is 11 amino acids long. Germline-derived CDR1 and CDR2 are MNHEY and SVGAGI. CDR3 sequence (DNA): TGTGCCAGCAACCCAGAGAACGAAGCTTTCTTT. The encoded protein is CASNPENEAFF.

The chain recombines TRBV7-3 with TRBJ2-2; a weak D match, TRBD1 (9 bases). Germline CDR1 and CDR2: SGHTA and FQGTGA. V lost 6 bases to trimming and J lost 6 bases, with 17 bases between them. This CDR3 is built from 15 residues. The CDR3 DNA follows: TGTGCCAGCAGTTTAGCGGGGACAGGGTCCGGGGAGCTGTTTTTT. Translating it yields CASSLAGTGSGELFF.

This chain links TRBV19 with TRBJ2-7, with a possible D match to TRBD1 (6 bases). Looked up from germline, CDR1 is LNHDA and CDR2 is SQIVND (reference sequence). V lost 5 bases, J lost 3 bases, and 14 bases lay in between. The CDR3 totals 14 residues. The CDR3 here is CASSLTGSYYEQYF. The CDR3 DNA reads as TGTGCCAGTAGTTTAACAGGGTCCTACTACGAGCAGTACTTC.

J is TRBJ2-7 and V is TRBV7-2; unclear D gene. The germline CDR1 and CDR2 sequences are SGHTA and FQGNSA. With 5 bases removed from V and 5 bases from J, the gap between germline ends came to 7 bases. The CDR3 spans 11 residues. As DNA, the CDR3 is TGTGCCAGCAGCGTTCGGAACGAGCAGTACTTC. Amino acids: CASSVRNEQYF.

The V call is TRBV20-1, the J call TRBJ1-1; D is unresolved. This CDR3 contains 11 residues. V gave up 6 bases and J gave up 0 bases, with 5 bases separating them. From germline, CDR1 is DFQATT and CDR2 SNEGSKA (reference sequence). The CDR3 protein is CSAGLNTEAFF. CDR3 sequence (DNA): TGCAGTGCCGGCCTGAACACTGAAGCTTTCTTT.

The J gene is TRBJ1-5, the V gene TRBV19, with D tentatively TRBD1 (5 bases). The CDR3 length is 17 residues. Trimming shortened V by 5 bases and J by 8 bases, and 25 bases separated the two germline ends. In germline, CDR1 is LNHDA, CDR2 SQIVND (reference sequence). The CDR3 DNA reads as TGTGCCAGTAGTTCCCTTGGGGACGGAGTAGGAATAAAGCCCCAGCATTTT. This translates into CASSSLGDGVGIKPQHF.

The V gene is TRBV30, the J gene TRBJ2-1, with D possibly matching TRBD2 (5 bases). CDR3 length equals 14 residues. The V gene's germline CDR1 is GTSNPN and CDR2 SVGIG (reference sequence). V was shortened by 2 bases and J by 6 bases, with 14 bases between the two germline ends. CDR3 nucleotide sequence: TGTGCCTGGAGTCTCAGAGGCGGGCCCAATGAGCAGTTCTTC. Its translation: CAWSLRGGPNEQFF.

As DNA, the CDR3 is TGTGCCAGCAGCCCCATGTGGGGGACTGAAGCTTTCTTT. Its protein product is CASSPMWGTEAFF. The V and J genes are TRBV11-3 and TRBJ1-1; weak D call: TRBD1 (5 bases). Germline V gene sequence: CDR1 SGHNT, CDR2 YENEEA. Trimming shortened V by 5 bases and J by 5 bases, and 12 bases separated the two germline ends. There are 13 residues in the CDR3.

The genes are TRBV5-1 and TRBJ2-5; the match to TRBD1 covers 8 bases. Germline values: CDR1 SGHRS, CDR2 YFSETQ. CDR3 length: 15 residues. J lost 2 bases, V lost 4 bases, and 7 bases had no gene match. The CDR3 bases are TGCGCCAGCAGCGGTCGACAGGGGAGACAAGAGACCCAGTACTTC. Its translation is CASSGRQGRQETQYF.

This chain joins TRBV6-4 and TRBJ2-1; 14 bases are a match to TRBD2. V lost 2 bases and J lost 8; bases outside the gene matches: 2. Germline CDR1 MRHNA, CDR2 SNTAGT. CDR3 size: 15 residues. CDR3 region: CASSDGTSGSDEQFF. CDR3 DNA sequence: TGTGCCAGCAGTGACGGGACTAGCGGGAGTGATGAGCAGTTCTTC.